This is a list of T cell receptor beta chains from one sample in a study of cytomegalovirus exposure and HLA in healthy donors. The method was immunoSEQ multiplex PCR; TCRdb's version includes in-frame clones alone and lacks a portion of them. The sample data list approximately 75,000 clones. Source material: PBMCs. Every receptor here comes from a man aged 40-50 years in good health and CMV-seronegative. CDR3s include the opening cysteine and the closing phenylalanine or tryptophan. A D gene is named only where the DNA matches it firmly.

V,J,D,CDR3,DNA
TRBV6-5,TRBJ1-2,-,CASSVYRDQGYTF,TGTGCCAGCAGCGTTTACAGGGATCAGGGCTACACCTTC
TRBV28,TRBJ2-7,TRBD1,CATLRDRAINEQYF,TGTGCCACCTTGAGGGACAGGGCTATCAACGAGCAGTACTTC
TRBV4-3,TRBJ2-7,TRBD2,CASSQGLAGESSYEQYF,TGCGCCAGCAGCCAGGGACTAGCGGGGGAGAGCTCCTACGAGCAGTACTTC
TRBV5-4,TRBJ1-4,-,CASSLEPREVNEKLFF,TGTGCCAGCAGCTTGGAACCCCGGGAGGTTAATGAAAAACTGTTTTTT
TRBV4-1,TRBJ1-4,TRBD1,CASSQDLTGNEKLFF,TGCGCCAGCAGCCAAGATTTGACAGGGAATGAAAAACTGTTTTTT
TRBV2,TRBJ2-3,TRBD1,CASSRRQGSTDTQYF,TGTGCCAGCAGTCGTAGACAGGGTAGCACAGATACGCAGTATTTT
TRBV10-3,TRBJ1-5,-,CAISGQVDQPQHF,TGTGCCATCAGTGGGCAGGTGGATCAGCCCCAGCATTTT
TRBV29-1,TRBJ1-5,TRBD1,CSVVVRGDQPQHF,TGCAGCGTTGTTGTCAGGGGGGATCAGCCCCAGCATTTT
TRBV2,TRBJ2-3,-,CATKPDLRQEYF,TGTGCCACCAAGCCGGACTTGCGTCAGGAGTATTTT
TRBV2,TRBJ1-4,TRBD1,CASRAWGTVGKLFF,TGTGCCAGCAGAGCTTGGGGGACAGTCGGAAAACTGTTTTTT
TRBV5-8,TRBJ1-1,TRBD1,CASSWDRGRSFTEAFF,TGTGCCAGCAGCTGGGACAGGGGACGATCTTTCACTGAAGCTTTCTTT
TRBV28,TRBJ1-2,TRBD1,CASSLSGTGVNYGYTF,TGTGCCAGCAGTTTATCGGGGACAGGGGTTAACTATGGCTACACCTTC
TRBV30,TRBJ2-3,TRBD2,CAWGIGTSGGTQYF,TGTGCCTGGGGAATCGGGACTAGCGGGGGTACGCAGTATTTT
TRBV5-1,TRBJ1-4,-,CASSLLGAVYEKLFF,TGCGCCAGCAGCTTGCTGGGGGCGGTTTATGAAAAACTGTTTTTT
TRBV5-1,TRBJ2-1,-,CASSFVLAQSSYNEQFF,TGCGCCAGCAGCTTCGTACTAGCCCAGAGCTCCTACAATGAGCAGTTCTTC
TRBV6-5,TRBJ1-2,-,CASSYSTEGYGYTF,TGTGCCAGCAGTTACTCCACAGAGGGCTATGGCTACACCTTC
TRBV7-9,TRBJ2-7,TRBD2,CASSTIAGGLGSYEQYF,TGTGCCAGCAGCACCATAGCGGGAGGGCTTGGCTCCTACGAGCAGTACTTC
TRBV10-3,TRBJ2-1,TRBD2,CAISSYSGYNNEQFF,TGTGCCATCAGCTCTTATAGCGGGTATAACAATGAGCAGTTCTTC
TRBV11-3,TRBJ1-6,TRBD1,CASSSSGTGDSPLHF,TGTGCCAGCTCGTCTTCCGGGACAGGGGATTCACCCCTCCACTTT
TRBV27,TRBJ1-1,-,CASSLGGGTEAFF,TGTGCCAGCAGTTTAGGGGGAGGCACTGAAGCTTTCTTT
TRBV6-4,TRBJ2-5,TRBD2,CASSDPTSGAQETQYF,TGTGCCAGCAGTGACCCGACTAGCGGGGCCCAAGAGACCCAGTACTTC
TRBV7-2,TRBJ1-1,-,CASSPRARTDSEAFF,TGTGCCAGCAGCCCAAGAGCCCGGACAGATAGTGAAGCTTTCTTT
TRBV4-3,TRBJ2-7,TRBD2,CASSQERTSGYYEQYF,TGCGCCAGCAGCCAAGAACGGACTAGCGGATACTACGAGCAGTACTTC
TRBV7-9,TRBJ1-5,-,CASSLGAPGYNQPQHF,TGTGCCAGCAGCTTAGGGGCCCCAGGGTACAATCAGCCCCAGCATTTT
TRBV19,TRBJ2-5,-,CASSTGTLRETQYF,TGTGCCAGTAGCACCGGGACACTCCGCGAGACCCAGTACTTC
TRBV25-1,TRBJ2-3,-,CASSELRGPHTDTQYF,TGTGCCAGCAGTGAATTACGAGGCCCCCACACAGATACGCAGTATTTT
TRBV7-9,TRBJ1-1,-,CASSPKKALNTEAFF,TGTGCCAGCAGCCCGAAAAAAGCTTTGAACACTGAAGCTTTCTTT
TRBV19,TRBJ1-2,TRBD1,CASSIGQGHNYGYTF,TGTGCCAGTAGTATCGGACAGGGCCACAACTATGGCTACACCTTC
TRBV6-5,TRBJ2-5,-,CASSSFNRETQYF,TGTGCCAGCAGTTCCTTCAATCGGGAGACCCAGTACTTC
TRBV5-1,TRBJ1-2,TRBD1,CASSSQGDYGYTF,TGCGCCAGCAGCTCGCAGGGGGACTATGGCTACACCTTC
TRBV13,TRBJ2-2,TRBD2,CASSLYSGGATGELFF,TGTGCCAGCAGCTTATACAGCGGGGGGGCGACCGGGGAGCTGTTTTTT
TRBV7-2,TRBJ1-1,-,CASSLEAANTEAFF,TGTGCCAGCAGCTTGGAGGCAGCTAACACTGAAGCTTTCTTT
TRBV7-9,TRBJ1-2,-,CASSTATGSGYTF,TGTGCCAGCAGCACAGCCACAGGCTCTGGCTACACCTTC
TRBV6-1,TRBJ2-5,-,CASTEVGAETQYF,TGTGCCAGCACTGAGGTGGGGGCAGAGACCCAGTACTTC
TRBV2,TRBJ2-7,TRBD2,CASTGLAGGLREQYF,TGTGCCAGCACCGGACTAGCGGGAGGCCTGAGGGAGCAGTACTTC
TRBV5-1,TRBJ1-1,-,CASGMTGYQEAFF,TGCGCCAGCGGTATGACAGGATATCAAGAAGCTTTCTTT
TRBV2,TRBJ1-6,TRBD1,CASREDRVNSPLHF,TGTGCCAGCAGAGAGGACAGGGTCAATTCACCCCTCCACTTT
TRBV5-6,TRBJ1-3,-,CASSLDGGGGNTIYF,TGTGCCAGCAGCTTGGATGGGGGCGGTGGAAACACCATATATTTT
TRBV7-2,TRBJ1-1,-,CASSLTGRKNTEAFF,TGTGCCAGCAGCTTAACAGGCCGTAAGAACACTGAAGCTTTCTTT
TRBV5-6,TRBJ2-7,TRBD2,CASSWERTSEQYF,TGTGCCAGCAGCTGGGAGAGGACTAGCGAGCAGTACTTC
TRBV19,TRBJ1-1,-,CASCRGGYGTEAFF,TGTGCCAGTTGCCGCGGGGGATACGGCACTGAAGCTTTCTTT
TRBV5-1,TRBJ2-7,TRBD2,CASSFILADGYGEQYF,TGCGCCAGCAGCTTTATACTAGCGGACGGATATGGCGAGCAGTACTTC
TRBV2,TRBJ2-5,TRBD2,CAIQGKGLAWEETQYF,TGTGCCATCCAAGGAAAGGGACTAGCTTGGGAAGAGACCCAGTACTTC
TRBV5-1,TRBJ2-7,TRBD2,CASSLDLAGPYEQYF,TGCGCCAGCAGCTTGGACCTAGCGGGCCCCTACGAGCAGTACTTC
TRBV28,TRBJ1-2,TRBD1,CASSLSGTGGASRGYTF,TGTGCCAGCAGTTTATCCGGGACAGGGGGCGCTTCCCGCGGCTACACCTTC
TRBV19,TRBJ1-1,TRBD1,CASSMSGGTEAFF,TGTGCCAGTAGTATGTCAGGGGGCACTGAAGCTTTCTTT
TRBV2,TRBJ1-5,TRBD1,CASTPLDRGGQPQHF,TGTGCCAGCACCCCCCTTGACAGGGGAGGACAGCCCCAGCATTTT
TRBV5-1,TRBJ2-2,-,CASSHEAPPGELFF,TGCGCCAGCAGCCACGAGGCCCCCCCCGGGGAGCTGTTTTTT
TRBV29-1,TRBJ2-3,TRBD2,CSVDGIKRDPDTQYF,TGCAGCGTTGATGGAATCAAGCGGGACCCAGATACGCAGTATTTT
TRBV9,TRBJ2-7,-,CASSVAPGVNYEQYF,TGTGCCAGCAGCGTAGCGCCAGGGGTTAACTACGAGCAGTACTTC
TRBV19,TRBJ1-2,TRBD1,CASTHRGQGNYGYTF,TGTGCCAGTACCCACAGGGGGCAGGGAAACTATGGCTACACCTTC